This is a list of T cell receptor beta chains from one sample in a study of T-cell reconstitution after alpha-beta-depleted transplantation in children. TCRdb used MiXCR to reprocess the PCR reads, holding one entry per CDR3 protein. The sample lists around 130,000 distinct CDR3 sequences, 9.5% to 10% occurring once. This specimen consisted of PBMCs, mostly from graft donor cells, obtained 180 days after TCRalphabeta/CD19-depleted stem cell transplant. The source of these receptors is a girl under three years old who had a stem cell transplant for combined immunodeficiency, so the T cells may come from the graft donor. Each CDR3 is given with its conserved first and last residue. The order of the fields is V gene, clone size, CDR3 length, J gene, CDR3 protein. Part of the rows lack a size; the others show once, few, many or a class for expanded clones.

v_gene: TRBV5-5; abundance: few; len: 16; j_gene: TRBJ1-5; CDR3aa: CASSFMTGLSNQPQHF
v_gene: TRBV29-1; abundance: -; len: 16; j_gene: TRBJ2-1; CDR3aa: CSVARTSGSKRYEQFF
v_gene: TRBV5-1; abundance: few; len: 16; j_gene: TRBJ2-3; CDR3aa: CASREPSGGLEDTQYF
v_gene: TRBV5-1; abundance: few; len: 17; j_gene: TRBJ1-2; CDR3aa: CASSQGSRGQAWDGYTF
v_gene: TRBV10-3; abundance: -; len: 14; j_gene: TRBJ2-7; CDR3aa: CAISTGRASYEQYF
v_gene: TRBV7-2; abundance: -; len: 14; j_gene: TRBJ2-3; CDR3aa: CASSSPTTGGLQYF
v_gene: TRBV3-1; abundance: many; len: 15; j_gene: TRBJ2-7; CDR3aa: CASSRRKVSLYEQYF
v_gene: TRBV20-1; abundance: many; len: 12; j_gene: TRBJ1-2; CDR3aa: CSASWGRSGYTF
v_gene: TRBV24-1; abundance: many; len: 17; j_gene: TRBJ2-5; CDR3aa: CATSGRGGTSGAETQYF
v_gene: TRBV4-1; abundance: few; len: 11; j_gene: TRBJ2-2; CDR3aa: CASSRLGELFF
v_gene: TRBV7-2; abundance: few; len: 16; j_gene: TRBJ1-3; CDR3aa: CASSLSNRGSGNTIYF
v_gene: TRBV6-5; abundance: many; len: 12; j_gene: TRBJ2-7; CDR3aa: CASSYRVGEQYF
v_gene: TRBV29-1; abundance: few; len: 13; j_gene: TRBJ2-1; CDR3aa: CSVEPGGPNEQFF
v_gene: TRBV6-1; abundance: -; len: 14; j_gene: TRBJ2-7; CDR3aa: CASRGQGRAYEQYF
v_gene: TRBV20-1; abundance: many; len: 12; j_gene: TRBJ2-1; CDR3aa: CSAKFLYNEQFF
v_gene: TRBV10-3; abundance: few; len: 14; j_gene: TRBJ2-7; CDR3aa: CAISESFRSWEQYF
v_gene: TRBV29-1; abundance: few; len: 16; j_gene: TRBJ2-1; CDR3aa: CSVEEILAGGPYEQFF
v_gene: TRBV10-3; abundance: few; len: 13; j_gene: TRBJ2-1; CDR3aa: CAISEGQGNEQFF
v_gene: TRBV5-1; abundance: -; len: 12; j_gene: TRBJ2-3; CDR3aa: CASSPDTDTQYF
v_gene: TRBV12-3/TRBV12-4; abundance: few; len: 15; j_gene: TRBJ2-1; CDR3aa: CASSPGTGAYNEQFF